The 10 T cell receptor beta chains below were found in one sample sequenced in a study of persistence of HIV-infected CD4 T cells. Their antigens are not known. The libraries were made with immunoSEQ version 4 in survey mode. TCRdb's copy holds only in-frame clones and misses some; the assay was immunoSEQ multiplex PCR. The data hold under 50,000 clones, with around 90% observed a single time. Cells were stimulated nonspecifically with anti-CD3/anti-CD28 magnetic beads. CD4+ T cells upregulating both CD40 ligand and CD69 were sorted as responding cells. This specimen consisted of CD4+ T cells sorted from PBMCs after roughly 17-hour stimulation, obtained from a patient who received antiretroviral therapy. The receptors were gathered from an adult woman with HIV who was CMV-seropositive.

This chain's CDR3 is CATRTSGIRGETQYF. CDR3 in DNA: TGTGCCACCAGGACTAGCGGGATACGGGGAGAGACCCAGTACTTC. The genes are TRBV28 and TRBJ2-5; TRBD2 matches at 12 bases. The length of the CDR3 is 15 residues. The germline CDR1 and CDR2 sequences are MDHEN and SYDVKM. V shed 10 bases, J shed 4 bases, and the junction held 10 bases outside the gene matches. The entire variable domain, with the rest obtained from reference TRBV28 and TRBJ2-5, is as follows: DVKVTQSSRYLVKRTGEKVFLECVQDMDHENMFWYRQDPGLGLRLIYFSYDVKMKEKGDIPEGYSVSREKKERFSLILESASTNQTSMYLCATRTSGIRGETQYFGPGTRLLVL.

The gene calls are TRBV20-1 and TRBJ2-5; D not certain. Trimming took 5 bases from V and 7 from J, leaving 11 bases between them. Germline values: CDR1 DFQATT, CDR2 SNEGSKA (reference sequence). CDR3 length: 11 amino acids. This chain's CDR3 is CSAPNSGTQYF. In DNA, the CDR3 is TGCAGTGCTCCGAACAGTGGGACCCAGTACTTC.

This chain connects TRBV27 to TRBJ2-4, with TRBD2 matching over 16 bases. The junction had 3 bases not matched to a gene; V was cut back by 6 bases and J by 1 base. CDR3 size: 17 residues. The V gene's germline CDR1 is MNHEY and CDR2 SMNVEV (reference sequence). The CDR3 nucleotides read TGTGCCAGCAGGGGACTAGCGGGAGGGTTGGCCAAAAACATTCAGTACTTC. Protein sequence: CASRGLAGGLAKNIQYF.

The chain recombines TRBV12-3 or TRBV12-4 with TRBJ2-7; 8 nucleotides line up with TRBD1. J lost 4 bases, V lost 6 bases, and 5 bases had no gene match. The CDR3 is made up of 13 amino acids. Written as DNA, the CDR3 is TGTGCCAGCAGGAGGACAGGGTCATACGAGCAGTACTTC. It is translated as CASRRTGSYEQYF.

The rearrangement joins TRBV9 to TRBJ2-7, with TRBD1 identical over 9 bases. CDR3 size: 15 residues. Germline V gene sequence: CDR1 SGDLS, CDR2 YYNGEE. V lost 3 bases to trimming and J lost 4 bases; unmatched junction nucleotides: 8. The CDR3 coding sequence is TGTGCCAGCAGCGGGGCGACAGGGGGAATATACGAGCAGTACTTC. It specifies CASSGATGGIYEQYF.

The chain joins TRBV29-1 to TRBJ1-1; no clear D gene. The CDR3 totals 13 residues. The V and J ends lost 7 bases and 0 bases respectively, with 12 bases between them. Germline-derived CDR1 and CDR2 are SQVTM and ANQGSEA. The CDR3 sequence is CSGRPQVNTEAFF. In DNA, the CDR3 is TGCAGCGGCCGACCCCAAGTGAACACTGAAGCTTTCTTT.

The chain uses TRBV19 and TRBJ1-6, with TRBD1 identical over 9 bases. CDR1 and CDR2 (germline): LNHDA, SQIVND (reference sequence). V dropped 3 bases and J dropped 7; count of bases not matched to a gene: 4. The CDR3 is 15 amino acids. For the CDR3, the DNA is TGTGCCAGTAGTATCACAGGGGGCGCCAATTCACCCCTCCACTTT. Translation: CASSITGGANSPLHF.

This clone was seen once. V and J are TRBV30 and TRBJ2-3, with a tentative D call TRBD2 (6 bases). Between the trimmed V and J ends, which lost 3 bases and 2 bases, there was a span of 12 bases. Germline V gene lookup returns CDR1 GTSNPN and CDR2 SVGIG (reference sequence). This CDR3 spans 14 amino acids. The CDR3 DNA sequence: TGTGCCTGGAGCCGGGACTCCTTCACAGATACGCAGTATTTT. Its protein product is CAWSRDSFTDTQYF.

The chain uses TRBV27 and TRBJ1-1, with D perhaps matching TRBD1 (5 bases). Germline V gene sequence: CDR1 MNHEY, CDR2 SMNVEV (reference sequence). CDR3 length: 12 residues. V dropped 7 bases and J dropped 8 bases, with 14 bases sitting between them. The CDR3 sequence: CASKSRVREAFF. In DNA, the CDR3 is TGTGCCAGCAAGTCCAGGGTAAGAGAAGCTTTCTTT.

The V gene is TRBV3-1 (or the pseudogene TRBV3-2), the J gene TRBJ1-1, with a tentative D call TRBD1 (6 bases). CDR1 is LGHDT, CDR2 YNNKEL, per germline (reference sequence). Trimming stripped 1 base from V and 5 bases from J, with 14 bases between. The CDR3 is 15 residues long. CDR3 residues: CASSQVGGGGTEAFF. The CDR3 region has the DNA TGTGCCAGCAGCCAAGTCGGAGGGGGGGGGACTGAAGCTTTCTTT.